Listed here is a single T cell receptor (beta chain). This sample is part of a study of cytomegalovirus exposure and HLA in healthy donors. CDR1 SGDLS and CDR2 YYNGEE come from the germline V gene. V lost 4 bases and J 5 bases, leaving 16 bases between the germline ends. There are 15 residues in the CDR3. 13 Jbeta primers and 60 Vbeta primers were used for the PCR. Profiled with immunoSEQ multiplex PCR; TCRdb holds only in-frame clones, not every one. This table has more than 95,000 clones, over 70% appearing once. The rearrangement uses TRBV9 and TRBJ2-1; D possibly corresponds to TRBD1 (5 bases). The source is a woman aged 45-65 years in good health and CMV-seropositive. Sequenced: PBMCs. The CDR3 coding sequence is TGTGCCAGCAGCATCACAGGTGGTGAAAACAATGAGCAGTTCTTC. Translation gives CASSITGGENNEQFF.